This entry describes one TCR beta chain. Antigen unknown. The data belong to a study of T cell repertoires in cytomegalovirus infection. Study details: CMV infection plus the matching HLA type was flagged by public TCR beta signatures.

This CDR3 comprises 15 residues. The V end was cut by 1 base, the J end by 5 bases, with 12 bases between. The V gene's germline CDR1 is MGHRA and CDR2 YSYEKL. The study, taken as a whole, reports: Dominating the ex vivo response were HLA-C-restricted CMV-specific TCR beta clonotypes. Based on cumulative public TCR beta family frequency, carriers of CMV plus the relevant HLA were identified.

TCRdb itself ran the reads through MiXCR, one entry per CDR3 protein. The sample lists roughly 920,000 distinct CDR3 sequences, roughly 31% occurring once. This chain uses TRBV4-1 with TRBJ2-1; D perhaps matches TRBD1 (6 bases). Material: cultured CD8+ T cells from PBMCs, obtained from culture after CMV antigen stimulation. The source is a human donor in good health (CMV status not recorded). Some clones in this sample may be carry-over from other donors' samples. CDR3: CASSQAGTKNNEQFF. The CDR3 DNA sequence: TGCGCCAGCAGCCAAGCCGGGACAAAGAACAATGAGCAGTTCTTC.